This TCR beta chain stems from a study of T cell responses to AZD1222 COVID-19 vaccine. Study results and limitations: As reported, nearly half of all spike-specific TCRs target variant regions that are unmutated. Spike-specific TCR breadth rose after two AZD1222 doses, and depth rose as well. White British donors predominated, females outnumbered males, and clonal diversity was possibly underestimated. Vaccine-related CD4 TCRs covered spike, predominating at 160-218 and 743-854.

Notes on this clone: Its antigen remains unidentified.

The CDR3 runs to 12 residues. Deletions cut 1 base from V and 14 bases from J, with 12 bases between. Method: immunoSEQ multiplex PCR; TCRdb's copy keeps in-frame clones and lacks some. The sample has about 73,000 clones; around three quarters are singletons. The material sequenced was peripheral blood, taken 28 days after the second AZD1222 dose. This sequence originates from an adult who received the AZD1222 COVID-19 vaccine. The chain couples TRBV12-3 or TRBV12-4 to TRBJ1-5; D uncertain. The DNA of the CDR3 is TGTGCCAGCAGTTTAGGATTCCGTAAGGAGCATTTT. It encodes CASSLGFRKEHF.